The T cell receptor (beta chain) described here comes from a study of Ad26.COV2.S vaccination and SARS-CoV-2 variants. Background on the study: Trial arm assignment for the donor was COV1001 Ad26.COV2.S.

V lost 5 bases and J lost 2, with 11 bases in between. Germline V gene data show CDR1 as LNHDA and CDR2 as SQIVND (reference sequence). CDR3 size: 14 residues. Study results and limitations: Reported post-vaccination CD8+ and CD4+ T cell responses to spike showed substantial breadth. Total T cell responses, in the TCR breadth and depth analyses, may have been underestimated.

Treatment of the sample: around 19 received Ad26.COV2.S at low or high dose, single or two shots; roughly 5 received placebo; per-sample allocation not given. Specimen acquisition occurred on day 63 following the initial vaccine or placebo injection. Vaccination employed an Ad26 vector expressing the Wuhan-strain SARS-CoV-2 spike. Worth noting for this clone: Its specificity is not known.

Sequenced by immunoSEQ multiplex PCR; TCRdb stores in-frame clones only, minus some. The sample lists fewer than 400,000 clones; roughly nine tenths were seen once. The chain joins TRBV19 to TRBJ2-3; weak D call: TRBD1 (5 bases). The starting material was peripheral blood, obtained in a trial of Ad26.COV2.S vaccine versus placebo. This TCR was recovered from a person aged 18-60 years who received the Ad26.COV2.S COVID-19 vaccine or a placebo. The CDR3 DNA sequence: TGTGCCAGTAGTTTAACAGGATACACAGATACGCAGTATTTT. It codes for CASSLTGYTDTQYF.